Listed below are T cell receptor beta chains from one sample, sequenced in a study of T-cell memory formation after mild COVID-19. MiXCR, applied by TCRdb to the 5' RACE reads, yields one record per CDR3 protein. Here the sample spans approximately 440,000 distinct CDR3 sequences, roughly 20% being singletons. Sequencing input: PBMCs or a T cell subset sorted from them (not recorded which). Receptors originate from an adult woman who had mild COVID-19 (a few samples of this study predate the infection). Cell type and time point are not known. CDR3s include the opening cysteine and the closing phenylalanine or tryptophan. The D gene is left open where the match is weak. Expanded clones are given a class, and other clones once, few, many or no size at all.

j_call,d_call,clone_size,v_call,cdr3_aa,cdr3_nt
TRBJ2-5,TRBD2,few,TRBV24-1,CATSDSRLAGSGETQYF,TGTGCCACCAGTGATTCAAGACTAGCGGGATCGGGGGAGACCCAGTACTTC
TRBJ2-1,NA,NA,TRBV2,CASTLLRDGEQFF,TGTGCCAGCACCTTACTCCGGGACGGTGAGCAGTTCTTC
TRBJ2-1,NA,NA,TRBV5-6,CASSPTGTINEQFF,TGTGCCAGCAGCCCTACCGGGACAATCAATGAGCAGTTCTTC
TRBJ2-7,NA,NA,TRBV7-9,CASSLDFERSQYF,TGTGCCAGCAGCTTAGATTTCGAGAGGTCGCAGTACTTC
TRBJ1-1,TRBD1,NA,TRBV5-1,CASSSGQQNTEAFF,TGCGCCAGCAGCTCGGGACAGCAGAACACTGAAGCTTTCTTT
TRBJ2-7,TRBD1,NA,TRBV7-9,CASSLARGTGSLYEQYF,TGTGCCAGCAGCTTAGCAAGGGGGACAGGATCTCTCTACGAGCAGTACTTC
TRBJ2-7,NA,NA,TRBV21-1,CASSTAGQAYYEQYF,TGTGCCAGCAGCACCGCGGGACAAGCCTACTACGAGCAGTACTTC
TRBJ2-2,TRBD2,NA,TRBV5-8,CASSLELAGYTGELFF,TGTGCCAGCAGCTTGGAACTAGCGGGATACACCGGGGAGCTGTTTTTT
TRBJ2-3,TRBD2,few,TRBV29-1,CSASTSGINTDTQYF,TGCAGCGCTTCGACTAGCGGGATAAACACAGATACGCAGTATTTT
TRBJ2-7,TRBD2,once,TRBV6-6,CASRTGTSGRSEQYF,TGTGCCAGCAGAACCGGGACTAGCGGGAGGAGCGAGCAGTACTTC
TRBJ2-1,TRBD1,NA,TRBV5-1,CASSSGQGFVDEQFF,TGCGCCAGCAGCTCGGGACAGGGGTTTGTCGATGAGCAGTTCTTC
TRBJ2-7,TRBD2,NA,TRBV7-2,CASSPPGGSPSEQYF,TGTGCCAGCAGCCCACCGGGCGGGAGTCCCAGCGAGCAGTACTTC
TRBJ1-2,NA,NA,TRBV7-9,CASTLGGGYGYTF,TGTGCCAGCACACTGGGCGGAGGATATGGCTACACCTTC
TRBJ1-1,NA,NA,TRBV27,CASRGGVGNTEAFF,TGTGCCAGCAGGGGAGGGGTGGGGAACACTGAAGCTTTCTTT
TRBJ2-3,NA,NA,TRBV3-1,CASSHQEVTDTQYF,TGTGCCAGCAGCCATCAAGAGGTTACAGATACGCAGTATTTT
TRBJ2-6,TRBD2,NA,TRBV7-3,CASSLGGGSGANVLTF,TGTGCCAGCAGCTTAGGCGGGGGCTCTGGGGCCAACGTCCTGACTTTC
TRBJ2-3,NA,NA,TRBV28,CASSLGAQLTDTQYF,TGTGCCAGCAGTTTAGGGGCACAGCTCACAGATACGCAGTATTTT
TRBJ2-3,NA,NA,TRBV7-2,CASRKRSTDTQYF,TGTGCCAGCAGAAAGCGGTCCACAGATACGCAGTATTTT
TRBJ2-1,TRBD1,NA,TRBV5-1,CASRDRVFDEQFF,TGCGCCAGCCGGGACAGGGTTTTTGATGAGCAGTTCTTC
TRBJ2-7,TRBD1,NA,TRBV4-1,CANSQEGVGQGVYEQYF,TGCGCCAACAGCCAAGAAGGCGTTGGACAGGGGGTATACGAGCAGTACTTC
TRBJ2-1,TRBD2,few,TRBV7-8,CASSLGGAGGHNEQFF,TGTGCCAGCAGCTTAGGCGGGGCGGGGGGGCACAATGAGCAGTTCTTC
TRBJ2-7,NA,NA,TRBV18,CASSPSVNSYEQYF,TGTGCCAGCTCACCGTCGGTAAACTCCTACGAGCAGTACTTC
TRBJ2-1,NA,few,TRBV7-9,CASSSTSWGYNEQFF,TGTGCCAGCAGCAGCACTAGTTGGGGCTACAATGAGCAGTTCTTC
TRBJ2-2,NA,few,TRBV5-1,CASSLDGTKNTGELFF,TGCGCCAGCAGCTTGGACGGGACCAAGAACACCGGGGAGCTGTTTTTT
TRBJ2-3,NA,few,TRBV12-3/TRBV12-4,CASNLIGGGLSTDTQYF,TGTGCCAGCAACCTTATTGGGGGGGGGCTGAGCACAGATACGCAGTATTTT
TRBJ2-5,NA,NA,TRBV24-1,CATSDSLRGPQETQYF,TGTGCCACCAGTGATTCCCTCAGGGGACCTCAAGAGACCCAGTACTTC
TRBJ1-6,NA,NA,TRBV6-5,CASSYGGNRSPLHF,TGTGCCAGCAGTTACGGGGGGAACCGATCACCCCTCCACTTT
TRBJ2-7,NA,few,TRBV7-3,CASSLTRTSSEQYF,TGTGCCAGCAGCCTCACGCGGACTTCCTCCGAGCAGTACTTC
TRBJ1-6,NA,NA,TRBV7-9,CASSEGNPLHF,TGTGCCAGCAGCGAAGGGAATCCCCTCCACTTT
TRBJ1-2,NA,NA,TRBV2,CASTPSRAFGYTF,TGTGCCAGCACCCCATCCAGGGCTTTTGGCTACACCTTC
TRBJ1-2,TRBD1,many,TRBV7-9,CASSLPGQGNYGYTF,TGTGCCAGCAGCTTGCCGGGACAGGGGAACTATGGCTACACCTTC
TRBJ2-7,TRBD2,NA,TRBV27,CASSPGLANEQYF,TGTGCCAGCAGCCCGGGACTAGCGAACGAGCAGTACTTC
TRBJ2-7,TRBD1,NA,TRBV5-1,CASSLAWGTAAYEQYF,TGCGCCAGCAGCTTGGCATGGGGGACAGCAGCCTACGAGCAGTACTTC
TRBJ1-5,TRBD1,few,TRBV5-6,CASSTDRGTVGNQPQHF,TGTGCCAGCAGCACGGACAGGGGGACCGTAGGCAATCAGCCCCAGCATTTT
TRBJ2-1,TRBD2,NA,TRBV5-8,CASSQLTSGASSYNEQFF,TGTGCCAGCAGCCAATTGACTAGCGGGGCCAGCTCCTACAATGAGCAGTTCTTC
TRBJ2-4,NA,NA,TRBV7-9,CASSSSRAKNIQYF,TGTGCCAGCAGCTCAAGCCGAGCCAAAAACATTCAGTACTTC
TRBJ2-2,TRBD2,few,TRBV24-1,CATSDLTGLADNTGELFF,TGTGCCACCAGTGACCTAACCGGACTAGCGGATAACACCGGGGAGCTGTTTTTT
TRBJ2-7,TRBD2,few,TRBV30,CAWGISSGSSYEQYF,TGTGCCTGGGGGATATCTAGCGGGAGTTCCTACGAGCAGTACTTC
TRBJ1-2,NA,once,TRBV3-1,CASSHGTSCTF,TGTGCCAGCAGCCATGGGACCTCTTGCACCTTC
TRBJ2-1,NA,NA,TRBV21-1,CASSKDVGESLVLSYNEQFF,TGTGCCAGCAGCAAAGACGTTGGGGAAAGCCTAGTCCTCTCCTACAATGAGCAGTTCTTC
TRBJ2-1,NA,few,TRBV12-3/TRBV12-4,CASSFGTSRFF,TGTGCCAGCAGTTTTGGGACTTCGCGGTTCTTC
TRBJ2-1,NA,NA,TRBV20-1,CSALEGLTDEQFF,TGCAGTGCTCTCGAAGGGCTGACGGATGAGCAGTTCTTC
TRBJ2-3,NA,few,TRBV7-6,CASSLSDSPGQDTQYF,TGTGCCAGCAGCTTATCCGACAGCCCGGGACAAGATACGCAGTATTTT
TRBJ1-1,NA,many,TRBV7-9,CASSLSNTEAFF,TGTGCCAGCAGCTTGTCGAACACTGAAGCTTTCTTT
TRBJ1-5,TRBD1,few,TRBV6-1,CASSTTGHSNQPQHF,TGTGCCAGCAGCACGACAGGGCATAGCAATCAGCCCCAGCATTTT
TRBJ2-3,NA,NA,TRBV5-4,CASSLRWLGPNTNTQYF,TGTGCCAGCAGCTTAAGGTGGCTCGGACCGAACACCAATACGCAGTATTTT
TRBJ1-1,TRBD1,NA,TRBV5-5,CASSRTGIGAEAFF,TGTGCCAGCAGCCGGACAGGGATTGGCGCTGAAGCTTTCTTT
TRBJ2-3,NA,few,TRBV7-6,CASSLNQGILDTQYF,TGTGCCAGCAGCTTAAACCAGGGGATTCTTGATACGCAGTATTTT
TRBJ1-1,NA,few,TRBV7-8,CASSFGREAFF,TGTGCCAGCAGCTTCGGACGGGAAGCTTTCTTT
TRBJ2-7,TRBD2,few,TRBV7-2,CASSWTGTSGVEQYF,TGTGCCAGCAGCTGGACCGGGACTAGCGGGGTCGAGCAGTACTTC
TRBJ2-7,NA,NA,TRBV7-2,CASSLDVSKQYF,TGTGCCAGCAGCTTAGATGTGTCGAAACAGTACTTC
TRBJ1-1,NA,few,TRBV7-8,CASSSFGETEAFF,TGTGCCAGCAGCTCTTTCGGGGAGACTGAAGCTTTCTTT
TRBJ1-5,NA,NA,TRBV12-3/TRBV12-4,CASTYGGNNQPQHF,TGTGCCAGCACCTATGGAGGGAACAATCAGCCCCAGCATTTT
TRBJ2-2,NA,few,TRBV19,CASGRGGAAGELFF,TGTGCCAGCGGACGGGGCGGGGCCGCCGGGGAGCTGTTTTTT